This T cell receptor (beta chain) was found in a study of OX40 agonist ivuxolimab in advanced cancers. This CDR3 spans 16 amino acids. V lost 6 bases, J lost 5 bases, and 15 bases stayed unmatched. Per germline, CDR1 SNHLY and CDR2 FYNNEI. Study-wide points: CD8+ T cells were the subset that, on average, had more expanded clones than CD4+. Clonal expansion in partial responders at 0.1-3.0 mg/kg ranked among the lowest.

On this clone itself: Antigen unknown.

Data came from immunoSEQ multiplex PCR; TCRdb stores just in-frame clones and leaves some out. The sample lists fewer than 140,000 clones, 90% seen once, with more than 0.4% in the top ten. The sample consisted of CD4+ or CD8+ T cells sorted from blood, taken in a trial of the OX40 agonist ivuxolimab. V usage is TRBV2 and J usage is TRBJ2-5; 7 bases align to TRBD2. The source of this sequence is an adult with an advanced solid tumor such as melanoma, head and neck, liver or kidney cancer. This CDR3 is CASSGSAGVSGETQYF. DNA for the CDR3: TGTGCCAGCAGCGGCAGCGCGGGGGTCTCAGGTGAGACCCAGTACTTC.